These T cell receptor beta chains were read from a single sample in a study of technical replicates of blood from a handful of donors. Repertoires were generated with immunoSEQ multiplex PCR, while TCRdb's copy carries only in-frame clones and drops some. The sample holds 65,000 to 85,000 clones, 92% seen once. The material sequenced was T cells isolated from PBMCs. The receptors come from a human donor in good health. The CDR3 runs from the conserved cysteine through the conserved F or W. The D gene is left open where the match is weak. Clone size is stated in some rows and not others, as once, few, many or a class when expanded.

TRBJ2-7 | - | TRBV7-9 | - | TGTGCCAGCAGCTTATCAACCTACGAGCAGTACTTC | CASSLSTYEQYF
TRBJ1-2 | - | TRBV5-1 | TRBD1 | TGCGCCAGCAGCGCCCGGCCGGGGACAGTACCCGCCGATAACTATGGCTACACCTTC | CASSARPGTVPADNYGYTF
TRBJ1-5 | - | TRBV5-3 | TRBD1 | TGTGCCAGAAGCCGCCGAGGACAGGGCAATCAGCCCCAGCATTTT | CARSRRGQGNQPQHF
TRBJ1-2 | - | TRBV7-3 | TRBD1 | TGTGCCAGCAGCTTAAGGGGCCAGGGGGCTACTGGCTACACCTTC | CASSLRGQGATGYTF
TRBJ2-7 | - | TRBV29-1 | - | TGCAGCGCCCGTGGCGGTTACGGTTACGAGCAGTACTTC | CSARGGYGYEQYF
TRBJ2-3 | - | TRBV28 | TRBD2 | TGTGCCAGCAGTCCCTTGGGACGGGAGGGGAAGAGAGATACGCAGTATTTT | CASSPLGREGKRDTQYF
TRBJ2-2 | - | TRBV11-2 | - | TGTGCCAGCAGCTGGGGGCCTAACACCGGGGAGCTGTTTTTT | CASSWGPNTGELFF
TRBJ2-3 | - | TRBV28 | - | TGTGCCAGCAGTTTGGGGGGACCTAGCACAGATACGCAGTATTTT | CASSLGGPSTDTQYF
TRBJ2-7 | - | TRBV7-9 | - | TGTGCCAGCAGCTTCGGCGGAAGCTCCTACGAGCAGTACTTC | CASSFGGSSYEQYF
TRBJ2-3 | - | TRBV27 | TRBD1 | TGTGCCAGCAGTTTGACAGGGTCCGATACGCAGTATTTT | CASSLTGSDTQYF
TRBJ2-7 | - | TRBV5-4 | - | TGTGCCAGCAGCTTGCCAGGAAGGCCCTACGAGCAGTACTTC | CASSLPGRPYEQYF
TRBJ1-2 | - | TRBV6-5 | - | TGTGCCACTTACAGCTCTAACTATGGCTACACCTTC | CATYSSNYGYTF
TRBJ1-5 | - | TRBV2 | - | TGTGCCAGCAGTGGGGACTCAAGTAATCAGCCCCAGCATTTT | CASSGDSSNQPQHF
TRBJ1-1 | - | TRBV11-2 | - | TGTGCCAGCAGCCAACAGGGAGTGGTGACTGAAGCTTTCTTT | CASSQQGVVTEAFF
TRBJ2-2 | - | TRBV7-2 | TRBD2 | TGTGCCAGCAGCTTAGCCCCGGGACTAGCGGGAGGGCCTCCACATTACACCGGGGAGCTGTTTTTT | CASSLAPGLAGGPPHYTGELFF
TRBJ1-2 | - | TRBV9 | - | TGTGCCAGCAGCCAGGACAGTAACTATGGCTACACCTTC | CASSQDSNYGYTF
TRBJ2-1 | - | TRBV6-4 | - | TGTGCCAGCAGTGTCGACCCAGGGGTATACAATGAGCAGTTCTTC | CASSVDPGVYNEQFF
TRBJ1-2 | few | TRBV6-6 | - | TGTGCCAGCAGATTGACAGGTTCAGACTATGGCTACACCTTC | CASRLTGSDYGYTF
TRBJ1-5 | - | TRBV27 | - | TGTGCCAGCAGTTTACTAGCGGACGGCCCTAATCAGCCCCAGCATTTT | CASSLLADGPNQPQHF
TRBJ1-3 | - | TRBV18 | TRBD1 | TGTGCCAGCTCACCAACAGGGGGGCAGAGTGGAAACACCATATATTTT | CASSPTGGQSGNTIYF
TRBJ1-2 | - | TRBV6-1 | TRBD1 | TGTGCCAGCAGTGAAAGGCCAGGGGGAACCTATGGCTACACCTTC | CASSERPGGTYGYTF
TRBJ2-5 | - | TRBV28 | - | TGTGCCAGCAGCCCCGGACAGCTGTACCAAGAGACCCAGTACTTC | CASSPGQLYQETQYF
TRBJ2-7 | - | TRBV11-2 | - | TGTGCCAGCAGCATTGACAGCTACGAGCAGTACTTC | CASSIDSYEQYF
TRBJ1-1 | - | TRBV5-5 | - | TGTGCCAGCAGCGTACAACAGGGAGCGACTGAAGCTTTCTTT | CASSVQQGATEAFF
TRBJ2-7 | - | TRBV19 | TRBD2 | TGTGCCAGTAAGTTACTAGCGGGAGCCTACGAGCAGTACTTC | CASKLLAGAYEQYF
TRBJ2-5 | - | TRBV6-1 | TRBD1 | TGTGCCAGCAGTGAATTTGGGACAGTTATCCGCACCTACCAAGAGACCCAGTACTTC | CASSEFGTVIRTYQETQYF
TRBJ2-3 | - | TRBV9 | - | TGTGCCAGCAGCGGAGAGGTGTGGGATACGCAGTATTTT | CASSGEVWDTQYF